Listed below are T cell receptor beta chains from one sample, sequenced in a study of blood T cell repertoires in COVID-19. TCRdb keeps only in-frame clones here, not all; method: immunoSEQ multiplex PCR. The data contain approximately 37,000 clones, more than 70% of them singletons. Sequenced material: peripheral blood. Every receptor here comes from a man between 60 and 70 years old with active or convalescent COVID-19. Each CDR3 is given with its conserved first and last residue. Fields, in order: clone size, J gene, D gene, V gene, CDR3 DNA, CDR3 protein. A D gene is named only where the DNA matches it firmly. Where a row states a size, it is once, few, many or the class of an expanded clone; other rows omit it.

>-|TRBJ1-5|-|TRBV2
TGTGCCAGCAGTGCCTTAAAGGTAGGAGGACAGCCCCAGCATTTT
CASSALKVGGQPQHF
>-|TRBJ2-4|-|TRBV20-1
TGCAGTGCTAGTAAGGGCAGGGAAGCCAAAAACATTCAGTACTTC
CSASKGREAKNIQYF
>-|TRBJ2-1|-|TRBV7-2
TGTGCCAGCAGCACCCGTCTCCCCGCCAGCTCCTACAATGAGCAGTTCTTC
CASSTRLPASSYNEQFF
>-|TRBJ1-5|-|TRBV3-1/TRBV3-2
TGTGCCAGCAGCCAACATGGGAGCGGGGGGGTTCAGCCCCAGCATTTT
CASSQHGSGGVQPQHF
>-|TRBJ1-1|-|TRBV9
TGTGCCAGCAGCACAGGGATGAACACTGAAGCTTTCTTT
CASSTGMNTEAFF
>-|TRBJ1-2|TRBD1|TRBV10-3
TGTGCCATCAGGGACAGGGGGGACTATGGCTACACCTTC
CAIRDRGDYGYTF
>few|TRBJ2-5|-|TRBV11-3
TGTGCCAGCAGCATTGGGGTGGTGGCAGGGGATGAAGAGACCCAGTACTTC
CASSIGVVAGDEETQYF
>-|TRBJ1-1|-|TRBV9
TGTGCCAGCAGCCCGAGGACGGGGAGGAACACTGAAGCTTTCTTT
CASSPRTGRNTEAFF
>few|TRBJ1-2|-|TRBV20-1
TGCAGTGCTAGAGAACAAAACGGCTACACCTTC
CSAREQNGYTF
>-|TRBJ1-4|TRBD1|TRBV4-2
TGTGCCAGCAGCCAAGTATCGGGACAGGGGGATGAAAAACTGTTTTTT
CASSQVSGQGDEKLFF
>-|TRBJ1-1|TRBD1|TRBV12-3/TRBV12-4
TGTGCCAGCAGGGAAACAGGGGGCACTGAAGCTTTCTTT
CASRETGGTEAFF
>-|TRBJ1-4|TRBD1|TRBV2
TGTGCCAGCATCGGACAGGGCCCAACTAATGAAAAACTGTTTTTT
CASIGQGPTNEKLFF
>-|TRBJ1-4|TRBD1|TRBV28
TGTGCCAGCAGGTCAGGGGGTACTAATGAAAAACTGTTTTTT
CASRSGGTNEKLFF
>-|TRBJ2-3|TRBD2|TRBV29-1
TGCAGCGTGGGGAGCGGGAGGGACACAGATACGCAGTATTTT
CSVGSGRDTDTQYF
>-|TRBJ2-2|TRBD2|TRBV11-3
TGTGCCAGCAGCTTAAGGCTGGGACTAGGAGGGGCCGGGGAGCTGTTTTTT
CASSLRLGLGGAGELFF
>-|TRBJ2-5|-|TRBV5-5
TGTGCCAGCAGCGCCGTCAGGTCCCAAGAGACCCAGTACTTC
CASSAVRSQETQYF
>few|TRBJ1-2|TRBD1|TRBV7-8
TGTGCCAGCAGCCCTCAGGGACAGGCCTCCTTGGGGGGCTACACCTTC
CASSPQGQASLGGYTF
>-|TRBJ2-5|-|TRBV4-1
TGCGCCAGCAGCAGAACAGGGAACGAAGAGACCCAGTACTTC
CASSRTGNEETQYF
>-|TRBJ2-1|-|TRBV14
TGTGCCAGCAGCCCCTGGGTAGGGAGCACTGAGCAGTTCTTC
CASSPWVGSTEQFF
>-|TRBJ1-5|TRBD1|TRBV6-5
TGTGCCAGCAGTTTAGACAGGGGAGCTCAGCCCCAGCATTTT
CASSLDRGAQPQHF
>-|TRBJ1-1|-|TRBV7-2
TGTGCCAGCAGCTTACTCGGACAGTTAATGAACACTGAAGCTTTCTTT
CASSLLGQLMNTEAFF
>-|TRBJ2-3|-|TRBV7-8
TGTGCCAGCAAGGGGGACGCCCGCACAGATACGCAGTATTTT
CASKGDARTDTQYF
>-|TRBJ2-3|TRBD2|TRBV27
TGTGCCAGCAGTTCCTCGGGACTAGCGGGCACAGATACGCAGTATTTT
CASSSSGLAGTDTQYF
>-|TRBJ1-1|TRBD1|TRBV15
TGTGCCACCAGCAGAGATACCGGGACAGGGTCAGGGGCTTTCTTT
CATSRDTGTGSGAFF
>-|TRBJ1-1|TRBD1|TRBV6-4
TGTGCCAGCAGTCCGCAGGGGGACAGGGGGTTTGACACTGAAGCTTTCTTT
CASSPQGDRGFDTEAFF
>-|TRBJ1-1|-|TRBV6-1
TGTGCCAGCAGTGAGAGCAACACTGAAGCTTTCTTT
CASSESNTEAFF
>-|TRBJ1-1|-|TRBV19
TGTGCCAGTAGTATAGATGGGGGGTCTGAAGCTTTCTTT
CASSIDGGSEAFF
>-|TRBJ1-2|-|TRBV7-8
TGTGCCAGCAGCTTAGTACGGACATCGGTTGGCGGCTACACCTTC
CASSLVRTSVGGYTF
>-|TRBJ1-3|-|TRBV20-1
TGCAGTGCTAGAAGGCGGGACACCATATATTTT
CSARRRDTIYF
>-|TRBJ2-2|TRBD1|TRBV18
TGTGCCAGCTCACCAAGGACAGGGCCCACGAACACCGGGGAGCTGTTTTTT
CASSPRTGPTNTGELFF
>-|TRBJ2-1|-|TRBV11-1
TGTGCCAGCAGCGCGGAGTACGTTGAGCAGTTCTTC
CASSAEYVEQFF
>-|TRBJ2-1|TRBD2|TRBV7-2
TGTGCCAGCAGCTTATTTACTAGCGGGACACCAAATGACAATGAGCAGTTCTTC
CASSLFTSGTPNDNEQFF
>few|TRBJ1-1|TRBD1|TRBV3-1/TRBV3-2
TGTGCCAGCAGCCAGAGACAGGGCTTCGAAGCTTTCTTT
CASSQRQGFEAFF
>-|TRBJ2-5|TRBD2|TRBV6-5
TGTGCCAGCAGTAAGGGAGGGGTCGAGACCCAGTACTTC
CASSKGGVETQYF
>once|TRBJ2-5|-|TRBV11-2
TGTGCCAGCAGCTTAGGAGGGCGGAACCAAGAGACCCAGTACTTC
CASSLGGRNQETQYF
>-|TRBJ2-5|-|TRBV11-2
TGTGCCAGCAGCTTACTTTCGGAGACCCAGTACTTC
CASSLLSETQYF
>-|TRBJ2-5|-|TRBV28
TGTGCCAGCAGCCCGGGTCCTCTTGGGGAGACCCAGTACTTC
CASSPGPLGETQYF
>-|TRBJ1-1|-|TRBV28
TGTGCCACCTATCTCTCAGGGGCGTATGGTGAAGCTTTCTTT
CATYLSGAYGEAFF
>-|TRBJ2-5|-|TRBV5-1
TGCGCCAGCAGCTTGGACTTTGGTGTGGAGACCCAGTACTTC
CASSLDFGVETQYF
>-|TRBJ1-1|-|TRBV5-4
TGTGCCAGCAGCTTGGGGGGGCGGTTGAACACTGAAGCTTTCTTT
CASSLGGRLNTEAFF
>few|TRBJ1-6|-|TRBV12-3/TRBV12-4
TGTGCCAGCAGTTTAAGGGGCTCACCCCTCCACTTT
CASSLRGSPLHF
>-|TRBJ1-2|TRBD1|TRBV6-1
TGTGCCAGCAGTGAGGCAGGGGGTAACTATGGCTACACCTTC
CASSEAGGNYGYTF
>-|TRBJ1-2|-|TRBV6-5
TGTGCCAGCTCCATGCGACAGGCTAGCTATGGCTACACCTTC
CASSMRQASYGYTF
>once|TRBJ1-2|TRBD1|TRBV5-6
TGTGCCAGCAGCTTCCCCGGGACAGGGTACTATGGCTACACCTTC
CASSFPGTGYYGYTF
>-|TRBJ1-1|-|TRBV20-1
TGCAGTGCTAGTGACTACAGGACAGCGAACACTGAAGCTTTCTTT
CSASDYRTANTEAFF
>-|TRBJ1-3|-|TRBV3-1/TRBV3-2
TGTGCCAGCAGCCAAACAGGGAGCTCTGGAAACACCATATATTTT
CASSQTGSSGNTIYF
>-|TRBJ1-1|-|TRBV10-1
TGCGCCAGCAGTCCCCGGTTGGACACTGAAGCTTTCTTT
CASSPRLDTEAFF
>-|TRBJ1-2|TRBD1|TRBV6-6
TGTGCCAGCAGTTATGGACAGGGGGAATGGGGTTACACCTTC
CASSYGQGEWGYTF
>-|TRBJ1-5|TRBD1|TRBV18
TGTGCCAGCTCAACACGGTTAGGGGGCGCGGGTCAGCCCCAGCATTTT
CASSTRLGGAGQPQHF
>once|TRBJ1-3|-|TRBV28
TGTGCCGGCACCACGGGGCAGGGGTATGGAAACACCATATATTTT
CAGTTGQGYGNTIYF
>-|TRBJ2-3|TRBD2|TRBV6-1
TGTGCCAGCAGTGAAGAAGCGGGAATGGGGGATACGCAGTATTTT
CASSEEAGMGDTQYF